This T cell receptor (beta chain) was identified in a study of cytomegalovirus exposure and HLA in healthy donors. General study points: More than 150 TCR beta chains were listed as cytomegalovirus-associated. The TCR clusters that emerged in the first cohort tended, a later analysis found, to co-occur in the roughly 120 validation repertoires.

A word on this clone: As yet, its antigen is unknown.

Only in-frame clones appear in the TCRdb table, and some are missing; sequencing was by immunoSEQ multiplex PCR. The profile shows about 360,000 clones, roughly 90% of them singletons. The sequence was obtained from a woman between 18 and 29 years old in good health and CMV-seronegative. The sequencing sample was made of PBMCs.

For the CDR3, the DNA is TGTGCCAGCAGTGACTCAGTGGGGACAGGGGGCGATGGCTACACCTTC. Translation gives CASSDSVGTGGDGYTF. This chain connects TRBV6-4 to TRBJ1-2; 12 bases match TRBD1. The germline CDR1 and CDR2 sequences are MRHNA and SNTAGT. The CDR3 is 16 residues long. The ends lost 0 bases at V and 6 bases at J; junction bases unmatched: 5.